The 12 T cell receptor beta chains presented below share a single source sample, sequenced in a study of blood T cells in healthy people across ages. Next came a second PCR, run for about 6 to 12 cycles, which used a sample-barcoded 5' primer along with a J-beta primer mix. TCRdb fed the 5' RACE reads into MiXCR, producing one record per CDR3 protein. The sample carries some 1.5 million distinct CDR3 sequences, approximately 28% recorded once. Sequencing was done on a sample of blood. These receptor sequences come from a woman aged 25-40 years in good health.

For this clonotype: Germline and junction disagree at one end, which may indicate a read error. The chain carries TRBV5-1 and TRBJ1-6, with a weak D call TRBD1 (6 bases). CDR1 and CDR2 from the germline V gene are SGHRS and YFSETQ. This CDR3 is 14 amino acids long. CDR3 loop: CTSSLGNRVSPLHF. The DNA for the CDR3 is TGCACCAGCAGCTTGGGCAACAGGGTCTCACCCCTCCACTTT.

The sample holds many counts of this clonotype. The CDR3 sequence: CASSLNRGLGETQYF. CDR3 bases: TGTGCCAGCAGTCTAAACAGGGGGCTCGGGGAGACCCAGTACTTC. The chain employs TRBV28 and TRBJ2-5, with 9 nucleotides matching TRBD1. This CDR3 is built from 15 residues. CDR1 and CDR2 from the germline V gene are MDHEN and SYDVKM. J gave up 5 bases and V 5 bases, and 9 bases lay outside the gene matches.

The CDR3 sequence: CASSKSPGPSTDTQYF. DNA for the CDR3: TGCGCCAGCAGCAAGAGCCCAGGCCCGAGCACAGATACGCAGTATTTT. This rearrangement joins TRBV5-1 to TRBJ2-3; no definite D call. The CDR3 spans 16 residues. Trimming removed 4 bases from V and 0 bases from J, with 15 bases in between. Germline CDR1 and CDR2: SGHRS and YFSETQ.

V and J are TRBV11-2 and TRBJ2-1, with D perhaps TRBD1 or TRBD2 (6 bases each). Germline V gene lookup returns CDR1 SGHAT and CDR2 FQNNGV. The V end lost 5 bases, the J end lost 0 bases, and 14 bases lay between the germline ends. There are 16 residues in the CDR3. CDR3 DNA: TGTGCCAGCAGCCACCTGAAGGGGGGCTCCTACAATGAGCAGTTCTTC. Protein: CASSHLKGGSYNEQFF.

This chain connects TRBV12-5 to TRBJ2-1; D is tentatively TRBD1 or TRBD2 (5 bases each). This CDR3 comprises 16 residues. V was clipped by 0 bases and J by 8 bases, with 17 bases between them. Germline V CDR1 and CDR2: LGHNT, FRNRAP. The CDR3 here is CASGLVWTSDGDEQFF. The CDR3 coding sequence is TGTGCTAGTGGTTTGGTCTGGACAAGCGACGGGGATGAGCAGTTCTTC.

This rearrangement joins TRBV28 to TRBJ2-2; a weak D match, TRBD2 (7 bases). Trimming shortened V by 3 bases and J by 5 bases, and 16 bases separated the two germline ends. CDR3 length: 16 residues. The germline gives CDR1 MDHEN, CDR2 SYDVKM. In DNA form, the CDR3 reads TGTGCCAGCAGTTTGAGAGGGGGAGGGAGGACCGGGGAGCTGTTTTTT. As protein: CASSLRGGGRTGELFF. Complete variable domain (other parts from reference TRBV28 and TRBJ2-2): DVKVTQSSRYLVKRTGEKVFLECVQDMDHENMFWYRQDPGLGLRLIYFSYDVKMKEKGDIPEGYSVSREKKERFSLILESASTNQTSMYLCASSLRGGGRTGELFFGEGSRLTVL.

As concerns this clonotype: One end of the junction fails to match germline, which may point to a read error. J is TRBJ2-7 and V is TRBV7-9; D remains ambiguous. CDR3 size: 14 residues. Germline values: CDR1 SEHNR, CDR2 FQNEAQ (reference sequence). This chain's CDR3 is CAGSLDTYGNEQYF. The CDR3 bases are TGTGCCGGCAGCTTAGATACGTACGGAAACGAGCAGTACTTC. The full variable domain, its missing parts supplied by reference TRBV7-9 and TRBJ2-7, is DTGVSQNPRHKITKRGQNVTFRCDPISEHNRLYWYRQTLGQGPEFLTYFQNEAQLEKSRLLSDRFSAERPKGSFSTLEIQRTEQGDSAMYLCAGSLDTYGNEQYFGPGTRLTVT.

This clonotype was recorded many times. V usage is TRBV29-1 and J usage is TRBJ2-7; D may be TRBD1 or TRBD2 (5 bases each). Germline V lookup: CDR1 SQVTM, CDR2 ANQGSEA. Deletions cut 6 bases from V and 3 bases from J, with 21 bases between. The CDR3 is 15 amino acids. The DNA of the CDR3 is TGCAGCGTCTTAAACAGTCCGGGACCCTTCTACGAGCAGTACTTC. Its translation is CSVLNSPGPFYEQYF.

This clonotype has a count of ten or more. The J gene is TRBJ2-7, the V gene TRBV20-1; D is perhaps TRBD2 (5 bases). Trimming removed 5 bases at V and 0 bases at J, with 8 bases between. The CDR3 is 12 residues long. Germline-derived CDR1 and CDR2 are DFQATT and SNEGSKA (reference sequence). In DNA, the CDR3 is TGCAGTGCTCAGCGGAACTCCTACGAGCAGTACTTC. It yields the protein CSAQRNSYEQYF.

The CDR3 reads CASSFGLRGEQYF. For the CDR3, the DNA is TGTGCCAGCAGCTTCGGACTGCGAGGCGAGCAGTACTTC. V and J are TRBV9 and TRBJ2-7, with D tentatively TRBD2 (5 bases). The CDR3 extends over 13 amino acids. Trimming pared 4 bases from V and 6 bases from J, leaving 14 bases between. CDR1 and CDR2 (germline): SGDLS, YYNGEE.

The V call is TRBV5-4, the J call TRBJ2-7, with D perhaps TRBD1 or TRBD2 (5 bases each). The CDR3 consists of 14 residues. Trimming took 1 base from V and 9 from J, leaving 17 bases between them. Per germline, CDR1 SGHNT and CDR2 YYREEE (reference sequence). Written as DNA, the CDR3 is TGTGCCAGCAGCTTGAGGGACGGTGACAATCGGCAGTACTTC. It encodes CASSLRDGDNRQYF.

The J gene is TRBJ1-1, the V gene TRBV21-1. TRBV21-1 is recorded as a pseudogene. The CDR3 is 13 amino acids. The CDR3 DNA follows: TGTGCCAGCGTAGTCCGGGGTAACACTGAAGCTTTCTTT. Its translation is CASVVRGNTEAFF.